This TCR beta chain emerged from a study of OX40 agonist ivuxolimab in advanced cancers. On the study more broadly: Dosing consisted of intravenous ivuxolimab at 0.01 to 10 mg/kg every 2 weeks. Enrollees could have had prior anti-PD-1, anti-PD-L1 or anti-CTLA-4 therapy, which roughly 40% had received. Patients receiving dose escalation had hepatocellular carcinoma, melanoma, renal cell or head and neck cancer. Males comprised over 80% of the group, whose mean age was around 62 years (range about 20 to 90).

CDR1 and CDR2 from the germline V gene are SGHDT and YYEEEE. The CDR3 totals 16 residues. V lost 4 bases and J lost 0; bases outside the gene matches: 8. Measured with immunoSEQ multiplex PCR; TCRdb has only the in-frame clones, and not every one. The sample has 54,000 or so clones, about 87% seen once. The receptor comes from an adult with an advanced solid tumor such as melanoma, head and neck, liver or kidney cancer. V usage is TRBV5-6 and J usage is TRBJ1-1; TRBD1 agrees at 8 bases. The sequencing here drew on CD4+ or CD8+ T cells sorted from blood, taken in a trial of the OX40 agonist ivuxolimab. CDR3 sequence reads: CASSRLDRDMNTEAFF. Here the CDR3 DNA reads TGTGCCAGCAGCCGCTTGGACAGGGATATGAACACTGAAGCTTTCTTT.